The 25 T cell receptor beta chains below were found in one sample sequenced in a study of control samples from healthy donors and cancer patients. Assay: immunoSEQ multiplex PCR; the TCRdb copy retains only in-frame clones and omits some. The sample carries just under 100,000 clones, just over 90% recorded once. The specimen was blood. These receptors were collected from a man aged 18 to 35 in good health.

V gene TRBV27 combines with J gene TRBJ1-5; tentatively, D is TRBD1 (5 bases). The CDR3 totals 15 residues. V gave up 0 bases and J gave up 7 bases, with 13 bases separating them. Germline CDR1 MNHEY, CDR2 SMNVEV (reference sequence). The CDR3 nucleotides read TGTGCCAGCAGTTTATCGCAGGGCAGTAAGCAGCCCCAGCATTTT. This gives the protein CASSLSQGSKQPQHF.

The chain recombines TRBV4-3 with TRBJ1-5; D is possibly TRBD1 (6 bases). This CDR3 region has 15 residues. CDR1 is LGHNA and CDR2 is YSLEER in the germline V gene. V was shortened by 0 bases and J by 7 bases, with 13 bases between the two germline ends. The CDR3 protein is CASSQDRQGHQPQHF. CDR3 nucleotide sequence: TGCGCCAGCAGCCAAGATCGGCAGGGACACCAGCCCCAGCATTTT.

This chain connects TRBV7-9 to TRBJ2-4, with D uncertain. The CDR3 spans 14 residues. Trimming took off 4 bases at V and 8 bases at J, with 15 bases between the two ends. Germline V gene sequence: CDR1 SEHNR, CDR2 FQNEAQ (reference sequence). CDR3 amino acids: CASSSQDRLDIQYF. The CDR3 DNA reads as TGTGCCAGCAGCTCCCAAGATAGACTTGACATTCAGTACTTC. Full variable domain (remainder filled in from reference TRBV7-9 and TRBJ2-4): DTGVSQNPRHKITKRGQNVTFRCDPISEHNRLYWYRQTLGQGPEFLTYFQNEAQLEKSRLLSDRFSAERPKGSFSTLEIQRTEQGDSAMYLCASSSQDRLDIQYFGAGTRLSVL.

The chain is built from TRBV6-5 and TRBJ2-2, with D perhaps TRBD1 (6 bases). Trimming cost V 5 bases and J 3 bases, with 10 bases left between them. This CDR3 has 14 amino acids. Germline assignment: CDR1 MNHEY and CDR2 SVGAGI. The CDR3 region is CASSRSGDTGELFF. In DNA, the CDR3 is TGTGCCAGCAGTCGTTCAGGGGACACCGGGGAGCTGTTTTTT.

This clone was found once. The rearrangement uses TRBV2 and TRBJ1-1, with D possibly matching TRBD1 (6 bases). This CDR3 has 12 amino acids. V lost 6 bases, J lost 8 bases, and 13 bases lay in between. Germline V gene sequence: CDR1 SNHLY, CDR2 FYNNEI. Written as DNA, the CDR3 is TGTGCCAGCAGCACCGGGACACGAGAAGCTTTCTTT. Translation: CASSTGTREAFF.

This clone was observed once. The CDR3 coding sequence is TGTGCCAGCAGCCAAGATACGGGTCGAAGCTATGGCTACACCTTC. Amino acids: CASSQDTGRSYGYTF. The chain combines TRBV3-1 (or the pseudogene TRBV3-2) with TRBJ1-2; D call uncertain. CDR1 and CDR2 (germline): LGHDT, YNNKEL (reference sequence). V was pared by 0 bases and J by 4 bases, with 12 bases between. CDR3 size: 15 residues.

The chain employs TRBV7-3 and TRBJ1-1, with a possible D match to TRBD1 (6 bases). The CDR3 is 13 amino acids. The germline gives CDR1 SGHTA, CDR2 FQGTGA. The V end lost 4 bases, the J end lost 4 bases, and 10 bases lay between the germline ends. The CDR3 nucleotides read TGTGCCAGCAGCTCACAGGGTGGCACTGAAGCTTTCTTT. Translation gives CASSSQGGTEAFF.

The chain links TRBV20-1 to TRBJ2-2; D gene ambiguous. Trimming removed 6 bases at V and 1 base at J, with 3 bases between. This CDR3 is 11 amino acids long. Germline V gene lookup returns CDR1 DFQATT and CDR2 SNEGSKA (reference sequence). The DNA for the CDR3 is TGCAGTGCGGTGAACACCGGGGAGCTGTTTTTT. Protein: CSAVNTGELFF.

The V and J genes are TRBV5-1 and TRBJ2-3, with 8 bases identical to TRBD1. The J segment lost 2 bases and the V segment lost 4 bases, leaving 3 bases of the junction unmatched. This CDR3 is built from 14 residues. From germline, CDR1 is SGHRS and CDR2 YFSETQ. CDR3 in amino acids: CASSRQGNTDTQYF. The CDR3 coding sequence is TGCGCCAGCAGCCGACAGGGGAACACAGATACGCAGTATTTT.

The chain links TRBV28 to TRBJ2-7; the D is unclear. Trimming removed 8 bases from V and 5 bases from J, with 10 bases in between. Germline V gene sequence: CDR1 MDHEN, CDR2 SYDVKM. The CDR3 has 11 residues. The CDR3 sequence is CASLLANEQYF. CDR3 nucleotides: TGTGCCAGCTTATTGGCGAACGAGCAGTACTTC. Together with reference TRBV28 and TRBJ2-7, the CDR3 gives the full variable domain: DVKVTQSSRYLVKRTGEKVFLECVQDMDHENMFWYRQDPGLGLRLIYFSYDVKMKEKGDIPEGYSVSREKKERFSLILESASTNQTSMYLCASLLANEQYFGPGTRLTVT.

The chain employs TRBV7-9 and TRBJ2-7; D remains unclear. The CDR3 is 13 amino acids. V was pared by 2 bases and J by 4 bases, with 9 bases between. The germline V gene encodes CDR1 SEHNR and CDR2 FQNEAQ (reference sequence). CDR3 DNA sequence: TGTGCCAGCAGCTTAACGACTGGTTACGAGCAGTACTTC. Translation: CASSLTTGYEQYF.

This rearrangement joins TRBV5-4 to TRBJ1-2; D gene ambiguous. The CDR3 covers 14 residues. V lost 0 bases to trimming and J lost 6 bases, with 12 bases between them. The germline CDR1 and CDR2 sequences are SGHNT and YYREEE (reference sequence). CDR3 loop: CASSLGRRLDGYTF. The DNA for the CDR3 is TGTGCCAGCAGCTTGGGCAGACGACTCGATGGCTACACCTTC.

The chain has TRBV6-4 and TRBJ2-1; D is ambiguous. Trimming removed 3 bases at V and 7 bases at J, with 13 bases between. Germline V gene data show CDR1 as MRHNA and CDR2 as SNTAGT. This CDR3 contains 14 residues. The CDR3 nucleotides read TGTGCCAGCAGTGATGGGCTCCCTGCGAATGAGCAGTTCTTC. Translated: CASSDGLPANEQFF.

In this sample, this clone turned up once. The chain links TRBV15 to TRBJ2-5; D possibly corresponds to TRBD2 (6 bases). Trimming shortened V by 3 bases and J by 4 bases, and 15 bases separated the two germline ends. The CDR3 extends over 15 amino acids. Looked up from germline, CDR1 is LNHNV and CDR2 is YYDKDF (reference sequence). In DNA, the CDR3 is TGTGCCACCAGCAGGGTCGGGACTTTGGGAGAGACCCAGTACTTC. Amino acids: CATSRVGTLGETQYF.

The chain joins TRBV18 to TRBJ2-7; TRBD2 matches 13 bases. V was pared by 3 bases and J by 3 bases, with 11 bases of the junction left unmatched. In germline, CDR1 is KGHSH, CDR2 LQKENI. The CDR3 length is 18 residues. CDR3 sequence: CASSPLRTSGSFGYEQYF. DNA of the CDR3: TGTGCCAGCTCACCGCTCAGGACTAGCGGGAGTTTCGGCTACGAGCAGTACTTC.

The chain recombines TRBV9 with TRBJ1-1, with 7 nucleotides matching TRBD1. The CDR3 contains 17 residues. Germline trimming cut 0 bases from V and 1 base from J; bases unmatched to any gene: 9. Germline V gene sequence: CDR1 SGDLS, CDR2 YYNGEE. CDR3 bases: TGTGCCAGCAGCGTAGTTGTCCCGGGGACAGCGAACACTGAAGCTTTCTTT. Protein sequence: CASSVVVPGTANTEAFF.

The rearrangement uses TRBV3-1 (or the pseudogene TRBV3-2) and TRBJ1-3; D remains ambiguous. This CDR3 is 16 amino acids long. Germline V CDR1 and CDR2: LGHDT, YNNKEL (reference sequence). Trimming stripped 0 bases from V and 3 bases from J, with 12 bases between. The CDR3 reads CASSQDAQLLGNTIYF. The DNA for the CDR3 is TGTGCCAGCAGCCAAGATGCCCAACTACTTGGAAACACCATATATTTT.

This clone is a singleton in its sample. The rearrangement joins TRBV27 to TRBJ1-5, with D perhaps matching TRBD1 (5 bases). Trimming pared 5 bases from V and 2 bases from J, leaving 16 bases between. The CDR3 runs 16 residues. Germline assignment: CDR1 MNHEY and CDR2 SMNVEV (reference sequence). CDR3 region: CASSPQGPFGNQPQHF. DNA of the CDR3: TGTGCCAGCAGTCCTCAGGGACCCTTTGGCAATCAGCCCCAGCATTTT.

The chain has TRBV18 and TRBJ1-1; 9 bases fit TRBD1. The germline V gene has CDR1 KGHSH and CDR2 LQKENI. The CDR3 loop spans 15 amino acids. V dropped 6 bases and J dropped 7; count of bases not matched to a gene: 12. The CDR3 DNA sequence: TGTGCCAGCTCTCCCTCCGGGACAGGGAGAGATGAAGCTTTCTTT. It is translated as CASSPSGTGRDEAFF.

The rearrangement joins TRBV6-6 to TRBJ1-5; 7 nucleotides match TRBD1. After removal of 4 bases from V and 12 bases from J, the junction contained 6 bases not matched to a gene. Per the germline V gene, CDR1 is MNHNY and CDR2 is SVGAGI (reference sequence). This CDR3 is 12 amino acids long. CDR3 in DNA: TGTGCCAGCAGTTCGACAGGGACTCTCCAGCATTTT. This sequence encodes CASSSTGTLQHF.

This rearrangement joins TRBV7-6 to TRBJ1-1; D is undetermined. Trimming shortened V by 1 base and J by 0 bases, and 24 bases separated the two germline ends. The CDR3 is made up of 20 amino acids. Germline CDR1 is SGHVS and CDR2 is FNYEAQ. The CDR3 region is CASSLGSFSLAPNMNTEAFF. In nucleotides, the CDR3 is TGTGCCAGCAGCTTAGGGAGTTTCTCATTAGCCCCGAACATGAACACTGAAGCTTTCTTT.

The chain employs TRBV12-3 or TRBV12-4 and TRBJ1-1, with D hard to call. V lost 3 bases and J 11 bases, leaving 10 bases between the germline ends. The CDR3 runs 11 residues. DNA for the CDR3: TGTGCCAGCAGTTTCGGTGCGAGGGCTTTCTTT. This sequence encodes CASSFGARAFF.

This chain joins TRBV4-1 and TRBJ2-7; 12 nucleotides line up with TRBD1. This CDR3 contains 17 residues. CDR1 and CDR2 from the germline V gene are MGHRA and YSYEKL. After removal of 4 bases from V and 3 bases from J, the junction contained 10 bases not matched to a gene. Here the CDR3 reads CASSLLLGTGGHYEQYF. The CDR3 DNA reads TGCGCCAGCAGCCTTCTCCTCGGGACAGGGGGCCACTACGAGCAGTACTTC.

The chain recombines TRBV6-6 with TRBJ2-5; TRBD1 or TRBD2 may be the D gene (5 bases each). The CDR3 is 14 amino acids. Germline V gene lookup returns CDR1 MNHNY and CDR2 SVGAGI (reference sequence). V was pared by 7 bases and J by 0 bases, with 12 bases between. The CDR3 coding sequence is TGTGCCAGCACCTTCATGGGGGACCAAGAGACCCAGTACTTC. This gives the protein CASTFMGDQETQYF.

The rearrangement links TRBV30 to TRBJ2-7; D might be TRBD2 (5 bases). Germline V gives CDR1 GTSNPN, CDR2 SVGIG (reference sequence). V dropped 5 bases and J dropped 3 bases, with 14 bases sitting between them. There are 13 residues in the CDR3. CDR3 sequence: CAWERDHYYEQYF. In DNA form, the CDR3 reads TGTGCCTGGGAACGGGATCACTACTACGAGCAGTACTTC.